This TCR beta chain stems from a study of technical replicates of blood from several donors. J was trimmed by 6 bases and V by 3 bases; bases with no gene match: 3. The germline V gene has CDR1 SGHVS and CDR2 FQNEAQ. The length of the CDR3 is 14 residues. Sequenced by immunoSEQ multiplex PCR; TCRdb stores in-frame clones only, minus some. The data show about 100,000 clones, approximately 94% seen once. Sample: T cells isolated from PBMCs. V usage is TRBV7-8 and J usage is TRBJ2-2, with TRBD1 matching 8 bases. The sequence derives from a human donor in good health. The CDR3 reads CASSLDRDSGELFF. The CDR3 DNA follows: TGTGCCAGCAGCTTGGACAGGGACTCCGGGGAGCTGTTTTTT.